This TCR beta chain was recorded in a study of graft-versus-host responses after intestinal transplantation. The wider study: Every recipient had anti-thymocyte globulin induction and 2 to 3 years of tacrolimus plus steroids. General study points: Present in recipient marrow, GvH clones included some that appeared first in ileum or blood.

On this clone: Its antigen is unknown.

To release intraepithelial and lamina propria lymphocytes, the graft tissue was processed. This table comes from immunoSEQ multiplex PCR, and its TCRdb copy is limited to in-frame clones, with some not included. The sample gives 4,500 to 5,000 clones, about 80% of which show up once; roughly 8% is in the top ten. V shed 6 bases and J shed 1 base, with 12 bases lying between them. The CDR3 covers 15 residues. Germline CDR1 and CDR2: MNHEY and SVGAGI. The TCR sequence derives from a human patient who received an intestinal transplant, so some T cells may come from the graft donor. This material consisted of ileum tissue, taken roughly 120 days after intestinal transplantation. This chain connects TRBV6-5 to TRBJ2-2, with D possibly called TRBD1 or TRBD2 (5 bases each). The CDR3: CASSRDDRNTGELFF. CDR3 nucleotides: TGTGCCAGCAGCCGGGACGATCGGAACACCGGGGAGCTGTTTTTT.